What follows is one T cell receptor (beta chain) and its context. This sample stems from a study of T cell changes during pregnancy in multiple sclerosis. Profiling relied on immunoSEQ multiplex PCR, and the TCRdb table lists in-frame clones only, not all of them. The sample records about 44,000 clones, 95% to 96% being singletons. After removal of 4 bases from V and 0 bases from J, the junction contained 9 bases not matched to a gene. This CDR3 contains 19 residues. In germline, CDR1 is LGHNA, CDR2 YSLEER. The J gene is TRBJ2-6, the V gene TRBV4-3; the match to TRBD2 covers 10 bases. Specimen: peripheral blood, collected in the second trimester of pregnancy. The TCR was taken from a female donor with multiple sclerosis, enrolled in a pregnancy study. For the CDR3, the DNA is TGCGCCAGCAGCCTTCTTAGCGGGGGGACCATCTCTGGGGCCAACGTCCTGACTTTC. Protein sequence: CASSLLSGGTISGANVLTF.